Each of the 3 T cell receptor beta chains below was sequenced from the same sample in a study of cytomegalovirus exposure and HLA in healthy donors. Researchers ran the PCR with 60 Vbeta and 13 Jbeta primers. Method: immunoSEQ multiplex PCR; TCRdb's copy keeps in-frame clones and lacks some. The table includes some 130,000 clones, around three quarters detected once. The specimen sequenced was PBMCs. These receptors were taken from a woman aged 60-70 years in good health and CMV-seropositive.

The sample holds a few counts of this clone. CDR3 sequence: CASSPQGQGLNVYGYTF. The CDR3 DNA reads as TGTGCCAGCAGCCCCCAGGGACAGGGACTAAACGTGTACGGCTACACCTTC. This chain connects TRBV5-8 to TRBJ1-2; 9 bases agree with TRBD1. The V gene end was trimmed by 4 bases and the J gene end by 8 bases; junction bases not matched to a gene: 18. Germline CDR1 SGHTS, CDR2 YDEGEE. The CDR3 has 17 amino acids.

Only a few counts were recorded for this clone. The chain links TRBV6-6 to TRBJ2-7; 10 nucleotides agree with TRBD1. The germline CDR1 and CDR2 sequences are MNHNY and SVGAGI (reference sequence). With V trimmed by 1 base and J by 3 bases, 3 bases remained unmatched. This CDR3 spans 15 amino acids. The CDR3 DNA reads TGTGCCAGCAGTTACTTTGGGGACAGGGGCTACGAGCAGTACTTC. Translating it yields CASSYFGDRGYEQYF.

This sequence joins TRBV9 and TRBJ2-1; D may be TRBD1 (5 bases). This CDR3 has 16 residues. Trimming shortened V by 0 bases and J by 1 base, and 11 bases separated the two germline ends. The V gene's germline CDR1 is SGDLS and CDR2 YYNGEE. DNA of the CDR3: TGTGCCAGCAGCGTAGAATGGCAGGGTTCCTACAATGAGCAGTTCTTC. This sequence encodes CASSVEWQGSYNEQFF. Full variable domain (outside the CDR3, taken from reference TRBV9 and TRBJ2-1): DSGVTQTPKHLITATGQRVTLRCSPRSGDLSVYWYQQSLDQGLQFLIQYYNGEERAKGNILERFSAQQFPDLHSELNLSSLELGDSALYFCASSVEWQGSYNEQFFGPGTRLTVL.